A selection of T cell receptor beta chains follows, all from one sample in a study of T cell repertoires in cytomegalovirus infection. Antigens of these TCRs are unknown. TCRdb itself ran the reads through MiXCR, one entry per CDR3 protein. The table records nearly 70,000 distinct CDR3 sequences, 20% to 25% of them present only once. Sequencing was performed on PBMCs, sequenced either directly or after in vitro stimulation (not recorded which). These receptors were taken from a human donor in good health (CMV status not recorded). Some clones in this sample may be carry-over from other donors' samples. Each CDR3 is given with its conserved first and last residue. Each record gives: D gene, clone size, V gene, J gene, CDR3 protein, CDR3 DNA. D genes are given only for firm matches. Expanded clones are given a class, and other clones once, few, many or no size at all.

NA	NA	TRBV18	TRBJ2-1	CASSPPGHRGFF	TGTGCCAGCTCACCTCCGGGCCACCGGGGGTTCTTC
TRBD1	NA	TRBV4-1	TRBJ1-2	CASSRDFGQGLSGYTF	TGCGCCAGCAGCCGCGACTTCGGACAGGGGTTATCGGGCTACACCTTC
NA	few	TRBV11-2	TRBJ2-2	CASSSDPIPKAGELFF	TGTGCCAGCAGTTCTGACCCCATCCCCAAGGCCGGGGAGCTGTTTTTT
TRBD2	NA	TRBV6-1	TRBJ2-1	CASWGGLAGVNEQFF	TGTGCCAGCTGGGGGGGACTAGCGGGAGTGAATGAGCAGTTCTTC
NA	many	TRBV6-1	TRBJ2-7	CASRGQASYEQYF	TGTGCCAGCCGGGGGCAGGCCTCCTACGAGCAGTACTTC
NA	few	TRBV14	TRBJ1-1	CASSPQTGTEAFF	TGTGCCAGCAGTCCTCAAACCGGTACTGAAGCTTTCTTT
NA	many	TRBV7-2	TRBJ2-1	CASSLGGRLINEQFF	TGTGCCAGCAGCTTAGGGGGAAGACTGATCAATGAGCAGTTCTTC
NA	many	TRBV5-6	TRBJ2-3	CASSLGLPSTDTQYF	TGTGCCAGCAGCTTGGGTCTGCCTAGCACAGATACGCAGTATTTT
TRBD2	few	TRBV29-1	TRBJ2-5	CSVEKVAGGPGETQYF	TGCAGCGTTGAAAAAGTAGCGGGAGGGCCCGGGGAGACCCAGTACTTC
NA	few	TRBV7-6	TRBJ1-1	CASSLRYGLNTEAFF	TGTGCCAGCAGCTTAAGGTACGGCCTGAACACTGAAGCTTTCTTT
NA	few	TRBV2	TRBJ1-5	CASSLAGFTNQPQHF	TGTGCCAGCAGTTTAGCGGGTTTTACCAATCAGCCCCAGCATTTT
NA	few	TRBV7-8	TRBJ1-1	CASSLSGNENTEAFF	TGTGCCAGCAGCTTATCGGGCAACGAGAACACTGAAGCTTTCTTT
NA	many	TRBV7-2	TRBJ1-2	CASNTQEAGVNGYTF	TGTGCCAGCAACACGCAAGAGGCAGGGGTGAATGGCTACACCTTC
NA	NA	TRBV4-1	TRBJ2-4	CASSQTLSPGHVQYF	TGCGCCAGCAGCCAGACCCTTAGTCCAGGGCACGTTCAGTACTTC
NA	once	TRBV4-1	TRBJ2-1	CASSRPADIDERFF	TGCGCCAGCAGCCGCCCGGCTGATATTGATGAGCGGTTCTTC
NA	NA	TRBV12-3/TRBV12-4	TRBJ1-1	CASSYKGPTEAFF	TGTGCCAGCAGTTATAAGGGACCCACTGAAGCTTTCTTT
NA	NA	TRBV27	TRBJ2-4	CASSFGGGTVAKNIQYF	TGTGCCAGCAGTTTTGGTGGGGGTACGGTAGCCAAAAACATTCAGTACTTC
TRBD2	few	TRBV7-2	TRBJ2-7	CASSLALGAGIYEQYF	TGTGCCAGCAGCTTAGCTCTAGGAGCGGGGATTTACGAGCAGTACTTC
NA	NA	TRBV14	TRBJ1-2	CASSQDSAPYGYTF	TGTGCCAGCAGCCAAGATTCAGCCCCCTATGGCTACACCTTC
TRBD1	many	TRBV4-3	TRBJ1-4	CASSHDRGRNEKLFF	TGCGCCAGCAGCCACGACAGGGGTCGTAATGAAAAACTGTTTTTT
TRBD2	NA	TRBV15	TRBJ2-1	CATSRVSGSMVMGADEQFF	TGTGCCACCAGCAGAGTAAGCGGGAGTATGGTTATGGGGGCCGATGAGCAGTTCTTC
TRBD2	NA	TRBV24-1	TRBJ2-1	CATSDLPGRGLVSNEQFF	TGTGCCACCAGTGATTTACCCGGAAGGGGACTAGTCAGTAATGAGCAGTTCTTC
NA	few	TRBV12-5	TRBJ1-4	CASGLVLGQTNEKLFF	TGTGCTAGTGGTTTGGTACTGGGCCAAACTAATGAAAAACTGTTTTTT
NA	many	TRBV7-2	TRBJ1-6	CASTPLGRGSSAPLHF	TGTGCCAGCACGCCCCTGGGGAGGGGGTCCTCGGCACCCCTCCACTTT
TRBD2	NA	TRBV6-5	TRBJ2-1	CASSYSGRGNEQFF	TGTGCCAGCAGTTACTCTGGGCGGGGGAATGAGCAGTTCTTC
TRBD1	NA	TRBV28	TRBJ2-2	CASSSGQGATGELFF	TGTGCCAGCAGTTCAGGACAGGGGGCTACCGGGGAGCTGTTTTTT
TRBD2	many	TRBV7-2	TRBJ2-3	CASSPWTSGGTDTQYF	TGTGCCAGCAGCCCGTGGACTAGCGGGGGCACAGATACGCAGTATTTT
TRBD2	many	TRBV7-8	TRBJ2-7	CASSLRLAGGYEQYF	TGTGCCAGCAGCTTACGACTAGCGGGAGGGTACGAGCAGTACTTC
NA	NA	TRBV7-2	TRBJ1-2	CASSLSGGMGATGYTF	TGTGCCAGCAGCTTATCTGGAGGAATGGGGGCGACTGGCTACACCTTC
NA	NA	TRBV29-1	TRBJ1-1	CSVEENTEAFF	TGCAGCGTTGAGGAAAACACTGAAGCTTTCTTT
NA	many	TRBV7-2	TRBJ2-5	CASSLSSVPQETQYF	TGTGCCAGCAGCTTAAGCTCGGTACCGCAAGAGACCCAGTACTTC
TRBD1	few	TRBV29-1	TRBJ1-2	CSGRGIQYDYTF	TGCAGCGGCAGGGGGATTCAATACGACTACACCTTC
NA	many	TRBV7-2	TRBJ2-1	CASSLDSSYNEQFF	TGTGCCAGCAGCTTAGATAGCTCCTACAATGAGCAGTTCTTC
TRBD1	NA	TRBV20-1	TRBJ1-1	CSASNSRGMNTEAFF	TGCAGTGCTTCGAATTCCAGGGGGATGAACACTGAAGCTTTCTTT
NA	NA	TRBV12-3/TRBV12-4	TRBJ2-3	CASTTGDTQYF	TGTGCCAGCACCACAGGAGATACGCAGTATTTT
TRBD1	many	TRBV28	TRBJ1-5	CASSAGDRDWYQPQHF	TGTGCCAGCAGTGCCGGGGACAGGGATTGGTATCAGCCCCAGCATTTT
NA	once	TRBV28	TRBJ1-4	CASSTGGGGGTVATNEKLFF	TGTGCCAGCAGTACCGGCGGTGGCGGGGGGACGGTTGCAACTAATGAAAAACTGTTTTTT
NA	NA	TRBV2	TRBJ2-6	CASRPLISGANVLTF	TGTGCCAGCAGGCCGTTAATCTCTGGGGCCAACGTCCTGACTTTC
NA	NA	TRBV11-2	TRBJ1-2	CASSSISGADKNDYGYTF	TGTGCCAGCAGCTCGATTAGCGGGGCAGACAAGAACGACTATGGCTACACCTTC
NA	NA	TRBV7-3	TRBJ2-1	CASSSLRGNEQFF	TGTGCCAGCAGCTCCCTTCGGGGCAATGAGCAGTTCTTC
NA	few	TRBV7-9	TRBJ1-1	CASSPPTGASAFF	TGTGCCAGCAGCCCGCCGACGGGCGCCTCAGCTTTCTTT